This T cell receptor beta chain was captured by sequencing in a study of blood T cell repertoires in COVID-19 (dated by TCRdb to 2020 to 2022). With regard to the full study: Samples covering the acute and convalescent phases of COVID-19 were provided by collaborators in the United States, Italy and Spain. The prospective study material was composed of cDNA or gDNA derived from T cells, B-cell-depleted T cells, or PBMCs. Subjects who had been exposed to COVID-19, were actively infected with it, or had recovered from it provided the deeply sampled blood TCRbeta repertoires that made up the dataset. The repertoires were released in a freely available public database meant as a resource for research on the immune response to SARS-CoV-2. Samples were obtained from the ongoing ImmuneRACE study (first 160 participants) and from some 1,200 subjects provided by 6 global collaborators. Nearly every sample came with metadata listing a de-identified subject ID, COVID-19 status, age in years and sex. Where available, HLA class I and class II types were obtained from metadata supplied by the sample provider rather than from assay-based typing. Paper-wide results and their limitations: The amount of clinical and demographic metadata varied by source and participant and was provided uncurated.

Trimming removed 0 bases from V and 6 bases from J, leaving 15 bases between the germline ends. The CDR3 spans 16 residues, from the cysteine through the phenylalanine. Only the CDR3 DNA stays, 48 bases, in frame from base 1. The germline V gene gives CDR1 as MNHNS and CDR2 as SASEGT. To note about this clone: No antigen is known for it. No much larger clonotype is one base removed from it; base qualities were not supplied.

TCRbeta CDR3 regions were amplified from genomic DNA using the immunoSEQ Assay, a bias-controlled multiplex PCR. Under the source paper's analysis protocol: Within the assay, amplification of reference gene primers was used to estimate how many nucleated cells each sample contained. To quantify the absolute abundance of each unique TCRbeta CDR3 rearrangement, sequence reads were collapsed and filtered. Productive Simpson clonality was computed per sample as the square root of Simpson's diversity index over productive rearrangements. TCRdb carries this immuneACCESS record with in-frame sequences only. Its versions omit some clonotypes, under half of them owing to an unresolved V gene in the studies checked, with the rest unexplained. V and J calls and clone size are copied from that table; D and trimming were computed from the DNA. For this sample the table gives around 250,000 clones, of which 88% were detected only once. 0.65% to 0.8% of the sample is held by the ten biggest clonotypes.

Whole blood was collected in K2EDTA tubes by collaborating institutions according to the institutions' own protocols. For TCRbeta analysis, collaborators shipped samples in one of three forms: frozen whole blood, isolated PBMCs, or DNA extracted from either of those sample types. This sequence uses TRBV6-1 and TRBJ1-5; confidence is insufficient to name the D gene. Source material: peripheral blood. The TCR sequence derives from a human donor in a cohort sampled during active COVID-19. Here the CDR3 is given as CASSEALRGIGQPQHF. Here is the DNA: TGTGCCAGCAGTGAAGCGCTTCGGGGTATCGGTCAGCCCCAGCATTTT.